This TCR beta chain stems from a study of beta chain features in type 1 diabetes. From germline, CDR1 is DFQATT and CDR2 SNEGSKA (reference sequence). Between the trimmed V and J ends, which lost 5 bases and 0 bases, there was a span of 1 base. The CDR3 covers 10 residues. Since all of the isolated RNA was reverse transcribed, expressed TCRB transcripts were what got sequenced. Profiling relied on immunoSEQ multiplex PCR, and the TCRdb table lists in-frame clones only, not all of them. Of 150,000 or so clones in the sample, around 10% were seen once. Input material: central memory CD4+ T cells from blood. This TCR was sampled from a man aged 18 to 29 in good health. V and J are TRBV20-1 and TRBJ2-5; D call uncertain. The CDR3 loop reads CSAYQETQYF. The CDR3, as DNA: TGCAGTGCTTACCAAGAGACCCAGTACTTC.